This entry describes one T cell receptor beta chain. Its cognate antigen is unknown. The data derive from a study of beta chain features in type 1 diabetes. Investigators reverse transcribed all isolated RNA, so they sequenced expressed TCRB transcripts. Some clones are missing from TCRdb's copy, which holds only in-frame ones; the method was immunoSEQ multiplex PCR. This table has some 60,000 clones, around three fifths appearing once. The ends lost 4 bases at V and 1 base at J; junction bases unmatched: 7. CDR3 length equals 15 residues. Germline CDR1 reads GTSNPN; CDR2 reads SVGIG (reference sequence). Study-level points and caveats: Among patients, naive, central memory and Treg TCRB repertoires appeared more similar than among healthy donors.

This receptor was identified in a woman aged 18-29 years in good health. The rearrangement joins TRBV30 to TRBJ2-5, with 9 bases that match TRBD1. What was sequenced was Tregs from blood. The CDR3: CAWKPGQGFQETQYF. For the CDR3, the DNA is TGTGCCTGGAAGCCGGGACAGGGCTTCCAAGAGACCCAGTACTTC.